These 13 T cell receptor beta chains came from one sample sequenced in a study of cytomegalovirus exposure and HLA in healthy donors. The PCR ran on 60 Vbeta and 13 Jbeta primers. Only in-frame clones appear in the TCRdb table, and some are missing; sequencing was by immunoSEQ multiplex PCR. The sample includes about 160,000 clones, about 81% of them seen just once. Source material: PBMCs. The receptor source for this set is a woman in her forties or fifties in good health and CMV-seropositive.

The V call is TRBV5-4, the J call TRBJ1-2; 9 positions agree with TRBD1. Germline values: CDR1 SGHNT, CDR2 YYREEE (reference sequence). V lost 4 bases and J lost 0; bases outside the gene matches: 4. The CDR3 contains 15 residues. The CDR3 nucleotides are TGTGCCAGCAGCAACAGGGGGCTCTCTAACTATGGCTACACCTTC. Protein: CASSNRGLSNYGYTF.

V gene TRBV4-1 combines with J gene TRBJ2-6; a weak D match, TRBD2 (5 bases). The V end lost 1 base, the J end lost 3 bases, and 13 bases lay between the germline ends. Germline V gene sequence: CDR1 MGHRA, CDR2 YSYEKL. This CDR3 has 17 residues. Here the CDR3 DNA reads TGCGCCAGCAGCCAAGCACTCCGCCGGGATGGGGCCAACGTCCTGACTTTC. This sequence encodes CASSQALRRDGANVLTF.

The sample holds one count of this clone. The V gene is TRBV5-6, the J gene TRBJ2-3, with TRBD2 matching 9 bases. The germline V gene encodes CDR1 SGHDT and CDR2 YYEEEE. The CDR3 loop spans 16 amino acids. With V trimmed by 6 bases and J by 4 bases, 12 bases remained unmatched. CDR3 sequence: CASTPQRRGGADTQYF. CDR3 sequence (DNA): TGTGCCAGCACCCCTCAGCGGCGGGGGGGCGCAGATACGCAGTATTTT.

The genes are TRBV27 and TRBJ1-1, with D maybe TRBD1 (6 bases). CDR1 MNHEY and CDR2 SMNVEV come from the germline V gene (reference sequence). The length of the CDR3 is 14 residues. Trimming left V 3 bases short and J 6 bases short, with 14 bases between. In DNA, the CDR3 is TGTGCCAGCAGTTTTTCTTCCCGGACAGCTGAAGCTTTCTTT. As protein: CASSFSSRTAEAFF.

This clone came up once. This sequence joins TRBV5-1 and TRBJ2-7, with 9 bases matching TRBD2. Per germline, CDR1 SGHRS and CDR2 YFSETQ. Trimming cost V 6 bases and J 2 bases; bases outside gene matches: 6. CDR3 length equals 14 residues. The CDR3 sequence is CASKRGDRAYEQYF. The CDR3, as DNA: TGCGCCAGCAAGCGGGGGGACCGAGCCTACGAGCAGTACTTC.

This chain connects TRBV11-1 to TRBJ2-2, with 7 positions matching TRBD2. Germline V gene lookup returns CDR1 SGHAT and CDR2 FQDESV (reference sequence). The CDR3 spans 14 residues. Germline trimming cut 5 bases from V and 3 bases from J; bases unmatched to any gene: 3. The CDR3 is CASSPAGDTGELFF. The CDR3 DNA is TGTGCCAGCAGCCCCGCGGGGGACACCGGGGAGCTGTTTTTT.

The V call is TRBV29-1, the J call TRBJ1-2; a possible D gene is TRBD1 (5 bases). The V end was cut by 8 bases, the J end by 1 base, with 14 bases between. Germline V gene sequence: CDR1 SQVTM, CDR2 ANQGSEA. The CDR3 runs 13 residues. The CDR3 DNA sequence: TGCAGCTCATGGGCGGGGGGTAACTATGGCTACACCTTC. It specifies CSSWAGGNYGYTF.

The chain combines TRBV6-1 with TRBJ2-3; D call uncertain. The CDR3 is made up of 15 amino acids. The germline V gene has CDR1 MNHNS and CDR2 SASEGT. The V gene lost 1 base and the J gene lost 0 bases, with 8 bases spanning the gap. CDR3 nucleotide sequence: TGTGCCAGCAGTGAAGGGTACGGTAGCACAGATACGCAGTATTTT. Its protein is CASSEGYGSTDTQYF.

The rearrangement joins TRBV7-2 to TRBJ2-1, with a possible D match to TRBD2 (6 bases). V lost 3 bases, J lost 7 bases, and 13 bases lay in between. Germline lookup yields CDR1 SGHTA and CDR2 FQGNSA. This CDR3 is built from 14 residues. The CDR3 region has the DNA TGTGCCAGCAGCTTCTGGGGGGACCGGAATGAGCAGTTCTTC. Residues: CASSFWGDRNEQFF.

The CDR3 region has the DNA TGTGCCAGCAGCCCGACAGGGGGCCATGGCTACACCTTC. This codes for CASSPTGGHGYTF. V is TRBV7-9 and J is TRBJ1-2, with 10 positions matching TRBD1. The J segment lost 6 bases and the V segment lost 5 bases, leaving 3 bases of the junction unmatched. The CDR3 is 13 residues long. From germline, CDR1 is SEHNR and CDR2 FQNEAQ (reference sequence).

This chain links TRBV7-4 with TRBJ1-5; D may be TRBD1 (6 bases). The length of the CDR3 is 17 residues. Germline lookup yields CDR1 SGHVT and CDR2 SQSDAQ. V was clipped by 1 base and J by 0 bases, with 13 bases between them. CDR3: CASSLVWDKYSNQPQHF. CDR3 sequence (DNA): TGTGCCAGCAGCTTAGTCTGGGACAAATATAGCAATCAGCCCCAGCATTTT.

The chain combines TRBV2 with TRBJ1-2; 8 bases match TRBD1. The CDR3 totals 14 residues. CDR1 is SNHLY and CDR2 is FYNNEI in the germline V gene. V trimming: 8 bases; J trimming: 7 bases; junction bases outside the gene matches: 12. The CDR3 DNA sequence: TGTGCCAGCGGGGGACGGACAGGGCTGGGTGGCTACACCTTC. Encoded protein: CASGGRTGLGGYTF.

The J gene is TRBJ2-7, the V gene TRBV6-5; D might be TRBD2 (6 bases). The CDR3 covers 14 residues. Germline loops: CDR1 MNHEY, CDR2 SVGAGI. Trimming removed 4 bases at V and 2 bases at J, with 12 bases between. In nucleotides, the CDR3 is TGTGCCAGCAGTTGGGAGGCCAGTACCTACGAGCAGTACTTC. Encoded protein: CASSWEASTYEQYF.